This T cell receptor (beta chain) stems from a study of shared clonotypes between healthy human individuals (dated by TCRdb to 2019 to 2021). Background on the whole study: The cohort included three men and a couple of women between 18 and 49 years of age. Per donor, leukapheresis produced somewhere between about 0.9 and 10 billion PBMCs. Libraries were prepared and TCR repertoires were sequenced by different laboratories using diverse techniques, in order to increase sequencing depth and limit assay-specific biases. To estimate repertoire size and how much clonotype sharing occurs between individuals, the study deeply sequenced the blood TCR repertoires of roughly 5 healthy adults. Per donor, three plates each were used for CD4 naive and CD4 memory, two for CD8 naive, and one for CD8 memory. What the research found in general, with its limitations: Naive subsets generally had larger estimated clonotype richness than memory subsets did. Compared with non-shared clonotypes, the clonotypes found in all four sorted-subset donors had higher generation probabilities. Sampling was restricted to blood, and TCR repertoires in tissues likely differ from the TCR repertoires found in blood. Based on pairwise subsampling, the degree of clonotype sharing among donors was expected to be affected by sequencing depth. Across a handful of donors, approximately 4.9% of naive CD4, roughly 3.8% of naive CD8, around 2.5% of memory CD4, and roughly 0.41% of memory CD8 clonotypes were shared. Because the study included only a small number of donors, the genetic and exposure-history diversity represented was limited. Even with the large sequencing depth, rarefaction of the sorted-subset datasets indicated that sequencing was incomplete.

Donors were healthy HIV-negative adults with no recently reported acute infections or vaccinations. Every donor was a Caucasian adult residing in Nashville, Tennessee, USA. Magnetic negative selection was used to enrich CD4+ T cells, after which naive cells were positively selected on CD45RA and the negative fraction became the memory subset. Blood was obtained by leukapheresis, after which PBMCs were separated by Ficoll-Histopaque density gradient centrifugation and cryopreserved in liquid nitrogen vapor phase. Purity and quantity of every magnetically sorted T cell population were checked by analytical flow cytometry. Each sorted fraction had its genomic DNA isolated and then quantified by UV absorbance on a Nanodrop 2000c. TCR CDR3 regions were amplified from genomic DNA by multiplex PCR using the deep immunoSEQ assay. Extracted genomic DNA from each cell subset was distributed evenly across all wells of several immunoSEQ 96-well plates, and each plate was treated as a replicate. For sorted subsets, each replicate PCR was loaded with around 200 ng genomic DNA, equivalent to 30,000 to 35,000 T cell genomes. Purified libraries were quantified with a Qubit 3.0 fluorometer, sized on a Bioanalyzer 2100, and re-quantified with the KAPA Library Quantification kit. Every immunoSEQ 96-well plate was sequenced on a dedicated single-read 150-cycle Illumina NextSeq 550 flow cell. Regarding the original processing steps: Because the immunoSEQ output held only junctional sequences and lacked quality scores, the filtering could not match the filtering applied to full-length reads. To assign V/J genes and CDR3, sequences were annotated using PyIR, a Python wrapper for IgBLAST v1.9, with IMGT germline references. Reads were filtered out if the reads had weak V/J assignments (E-value above 1e-6), no CDR3, stop codons, out-of-frame junctions, or ambiguous translated residues. V3J clonotypes were defined by identical inferred V gene, J gene, and CDR3 amino acid sequence. Percentage overlap between repertoires was computed as shared unique clonotypes divided by the size of the smaller repertoire. Three approaches were used to assess repertoire richness: RTK rarefaction, the Chao1 estimator, and Recon v2.1 estimates of unobserved clonotypes. Generation probabilities were computed with OLGA for all TCRbeta clonotypes obtained by the gDNA method from a few donors. The immuneACCESS repertoire file appears here via TCRdb, limited to in-frame rearrangements. These files lack a portion of the clones; in checked studies, under half of the deficit traces to unresolved V genes, and the cause of the others is not known. Clone size and V and J calls were adopted from that table, with D and trimming inferred from the DNA. The sample contains 2 million or so clones, 90% to 95% of them found a single time. The ten top clones hold 0.1% to 0.15% of the sample.

Of note for this clone: Its antigen is currently not known. The sample holds no much larger clone one base away, and base qualities are not on file.

CDR1 and CDR2 are read off the germline V gene as KGHSH and LQKENI. From the cysteine up to the phenylalanine, the CDR3 has a length of 16 residues. Only the CDR3 region is kept as DNA, spanning 48 bases read in frame from base 1. The trim is 2 bases for V and 0 bases for J, with a gap of 10 bases between the germline ends. The V gene is TRBV18 and the J gene is TRBJ2-2; confidence is insufficient to name the D gene. This TCR came from a man between 18 and 35 years old in good health. The sequencing sample was made of naive CD4+ T cells sorted from blood. The cell subset or site label, read with the paper, signifies: CD45RA+ positively selected. CDR3 sequence: CASSPAEVANTGELFF. The DNA is as follows: TGTGCCAGCTCACCAGCTGAGGTCGCGAACACCGGGGAGCTGTTTTTT.